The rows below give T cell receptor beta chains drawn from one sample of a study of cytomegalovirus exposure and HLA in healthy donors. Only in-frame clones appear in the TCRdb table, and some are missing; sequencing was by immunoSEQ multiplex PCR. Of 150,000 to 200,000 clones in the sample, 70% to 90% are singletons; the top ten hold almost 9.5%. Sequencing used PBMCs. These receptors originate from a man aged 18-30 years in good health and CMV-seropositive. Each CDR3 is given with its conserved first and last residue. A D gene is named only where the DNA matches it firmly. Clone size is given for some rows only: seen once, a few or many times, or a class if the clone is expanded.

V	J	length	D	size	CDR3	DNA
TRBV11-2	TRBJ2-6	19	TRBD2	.	CASSPLTGRGFSGANVLTF	TGTGCCAGCAGCCCCCTGACTGGGCGGGGGTTCTCTGGGGCCAACGTCCTGACTTTC
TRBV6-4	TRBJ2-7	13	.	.	CASSDEPTYEQYF	TGTGCCAGCAGTGACGAACCTACCTACGAGCAGTACTTC
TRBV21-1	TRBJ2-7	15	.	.	CASSKLSQGSYEQYF	TGTGCCAGCAGCAAATTGAGTCAGGGGTCCTACGAGCAGTACTTC
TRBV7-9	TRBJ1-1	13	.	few	CASSLGGHREAFF	TGTGCCAGCAGCTTAGGGGGACACCGTGAAGCTTTCTTT
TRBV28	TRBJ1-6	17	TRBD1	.	CASSGTGERSYNSPLHF	TGTGCCAGCAGTGGGACAGGAGAACGCTCCTATAATTCACCCCTCCACTTT
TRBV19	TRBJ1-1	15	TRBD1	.	CASSIPGTGNTEAFF	TGTGCCAGTAGTATTCCCGGGACAGGTAATACTGAAGCTTTCTTT
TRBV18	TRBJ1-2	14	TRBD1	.	CASSTTGLSLGYTF	TGTGCCAGCTCAACGACAGGGCTTTCTTTAGGCTACACCTTC
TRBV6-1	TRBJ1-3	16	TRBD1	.	CASSEAQGGSGNTIYF	TGTGCCAGCAGTGAAGCACAGGGGGGGTCTGGAAACACCATATATTTT
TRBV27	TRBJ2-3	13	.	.	CASSFGSTDTQYF	TGTGCCAGCAGTTTCGGGAGCACAGATACGCAGTATTTT
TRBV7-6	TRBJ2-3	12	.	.	CASSFVGDTQYF	TGTGCCAGCAGCTTTGTCGGAGATACGCAGTATTTT
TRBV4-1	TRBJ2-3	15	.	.	CASSPQGLGTDTQYF	TGCGCCAGCAGCCCCCAGGGGCTGGGCACAGATACGCAGTATTTT
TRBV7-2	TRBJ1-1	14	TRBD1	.	CASTIDRGDTEAFF	TGTGCCAGCACCATCGACAGGGGAGACACTGAAGCTTTCTTT
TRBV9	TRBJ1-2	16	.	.	CASSVRVSGSNYGYTF	TGTGCCAGCAGCGTACGGGTCTCTGGGTCTAACTATGGCTACACCTTC
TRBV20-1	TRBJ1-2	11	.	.	CSAIMGRGYTF	TGCAGTGCTATAATGGGCCGGGGCTACACCTTC
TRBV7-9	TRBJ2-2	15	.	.	CASSSPGENTGELFF	TGTGCCAGCAGCTCCCCGGGGGAGAACACCGGGGAGCTGTTTTTT
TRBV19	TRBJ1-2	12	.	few	CASSVAGGGYTF	TGTGCCAGTAGCGTGGCAGGAGGTGGCTACACCTTC
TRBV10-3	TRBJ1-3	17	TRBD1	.	CATTGTGATYSGNTIYF	TGTGCCACCACCGGGACAGGGGCGACCTACTCTGGAAACACCATATATTTT
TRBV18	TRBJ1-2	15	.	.	CASSPEVQTNYGYTF	TGTGCCAGCTCACCGGAAGTACAGACTAACTATGGCTACACCTTC
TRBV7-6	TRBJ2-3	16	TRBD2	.	CASSLAAGGPTDTQYF	TGTGCCAGCAGCTTAGCCGCGGGGGGGCCGACAGATACGCAGTATTTT
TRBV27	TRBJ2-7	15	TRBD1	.	CASRWTGGAYWEQYF	TGTGCCAGCAGATGGACAGGGGGCGCATACTGGGAGCAGTACTTC
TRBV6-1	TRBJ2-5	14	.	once	CASSVRGNQEAQYF	TGTGCCAGCAGTGTTAGGGGTAATCAAGAGGCCCAGTACTTC
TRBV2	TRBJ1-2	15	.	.	CASSAGRQGLHGYTF	TGTGCCAGCAGTGCCGGACGGCAGGGGCTGCATGGCTACACCTTC
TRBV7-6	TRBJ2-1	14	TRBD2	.	CATTPSGGADEQFF	TGTGCAACCACCCCTAGCGGGGGTGCCGATGAGCAGTTCTTC